Listed here are 28 T cell receptor beta chains from one sample, sequenced in a study of cytomegalovirus exposure and HLA in healthy donors. PCR was performed using 60 Vbeta and 13 Jbeta primers. Some clones are missing from TCRdb's copy, which holds only in-frame ones; the method was immunoSEQ multiplex PCR. The data hold about 190,000 clones, with 82% observed a single time. The material sequenced was PBMCs. Source of these receptors: a woman between 18 and 29 years old in good health and CMV-seronegative.

The J gene is TRBJ1-1, the V gene TRBV27; TRBD1 aligns across 8 bases. The length of the CDR3 is 13 residues. After removal of 8 bases from V and 3 bases from J, the junction contained 5 bases not matched to a gene. Germline CDR1 and CDR2: MNHEY and SMNVEV (reference sequence). The CDR3 DNA follows: TGTGCCAGCGGACAGGGTGGGGACACTGAAGCTTTCTTT. Its protein is CASGQGGDTEAFF.

This clone has a handful of counts. The CDR3 protein is CASRLAGVYEQYF. CDR3 bases: TGTGCCAGCAGGTTGGCCGGGGTCTACGAGCAGTACTTC. The V and J genes are TRBV7-9 and TRBJ2-7; possibly TRBD2 for D (5 bases). V lost 6 bases to trimming and J lost 3 bases, with 12 bases between them. In germline, CDR1 is SEHNR, CDR2 FQNEAQ (reference sequence). The CDR3 has 13 residues.

V gene TRBV2 combines with J gene TRBJ2-4; TRBD2 agrees at 7 bases. Germline V gene data show CDR1 as SNHLY and CDR2 as FYNNEI. This CDR3 spans 16 amino acids. The V and J ends lost 6 bases and 0 bases, in that order; junction bases with no gene match: 8. CDR3 amino acids: CASSTGTKLAKNIQYF. The CDR3 DNA is TGTGCCAGCAGCACCGGGACTAAGCTAGCCAAAAACATTCAGTACTTC.

This clone was observed a few times. V gene TRBV5-1 combines with J gene TRBJ2-1; 7 bases fit TRBD2. The J segment lost 5 bases and the V segment lost 4 bases, leaving 9 bases of the junction unmatched. CDR3 length equals 15 residues. Germline V gives CDR1 SGHRS, CDR2 YFSETQ. In DNA, the CDR3 is TGCGCCAGCAGCCAAGGCATAGCGGGCGACAATGAGCAGTTCTTC. Protein: CASSQGIAGDNEQFF.

In its sample, this clone was seen once. The chain has TRBV28 and TRBJ2-1; 9 bases agree with TRBD2. The CDR3 runs to 16 residues. The V and J ends lost 2 bases and 9 bases, in that order; junction bases with no gene match: 11. CDR1 MDHEN and CDR2 SYDVKM come from the germline V gene. CDR3: CASSLPTSGHRGEQFF. The CDR3 bases are TGTGCCAGCAGTTTACCAACTAGCGGGCATAGGGGTGAGCAGTTCTTC.

In this sample, this clone turned up a few times. Additional DNA sequences in this sample encode the identical CDR3. V gene TRBV7-9 combines with J gene TRBJ2-7; tentative D call: TRBD1 (7 bases). Between the trimmed V and J ends, which lost 5 bases and 5 bases, there was a span of 13 bases. The CDR3 is made up of 13 amino acids. Germline CDR1 is SEHNR and CDR2 is FQNEAQ (reference sequence). The CDR3 loop reads CASSRQGGNEQYF. The CDR3 DNA sequence: TGTGCCAGCAGCCGACAGGGAGGAAACGAGCAGTACTTC.

V gene TRBV6-5 combines with J gene TRBJ1-1; D may be TRBD1 (6 bases). The CDR3 covers 15 residues. Trimming stripped 0 bases from V and 0 bases from J, with 8 bases between. The V gene's germline CDR1 is MNHEY and CDR2 SVGAGI. The CDR3 DNA reads TGTGCCAGCAGTTACTCGGACAGCATGAACACTGAAGCTTTCTTT. This sequence encodes CASSYSDSMNTEAFF.

The V call is TRBV7-2, the J call TRBJ1-3; TRBD1 aligns across 8 bases. V shed 1 base, J shed 4 bases, and the junction held 15 bases outside the gene matches. The CDR3 runs 19 residues. CDR1 is SGHTA, CDR2 FQGNSA, per germline. CDR3 protein: CASSLGPLQQGVRGNTIYF. The CDR3 coding sequence is TGTGCCAGCAGCTTAGGTCCCCTCCAACAGGGGGTCAGAGGAAACACCATATATTTT.

The chain combines TRBV6-5 with TRBJ1-5, with 9 bases lining up with TRBD1. The CDR3 runs 14 residues. In germline, CDR1 is MNHEY, CDR2 SVGAGI. Trimming removed 6 bases from V and 12 bases from J; junction bases left unmatched: 12. The CDR3 region is CASREGTGSPSQHF. The CDR3 nucleotides are TGTGCCAGCAGGGAAGGGACAGGGTCACCAAGCCAGCATTTT.

The V gene is TRBV18, the J gene TRBJ2-7; no definite D call. This CDR3 contains 14 residues. Germline CDR1 reads KGHSH; CDR2 reads LQKENI. Trimming removed 2 bases at V and 1 base at J, with 9 bases between. The CDR3 sequence: CASSPVESSYEQYF. CDR3 DNA: TGTGCCAGCTCACCAGTAGAGTCTTCCTACGAGCAGTACTTC.

The chain recombines TRBV19 with TRBJ1-2, with TRBD1 as a possible D gene (6 bases). The ends were cut back, 5 bases at V and 5 bases at J, with 12 bases in the middle. Germline V gene data show CDR1 as LNHDA and CDR2 as SQIVND (reference sequence). The CDR3 is 13 amino acids. CDR3 in amino acids: CASSFPDSYGYTF. The CDR3 region has the DNA TGTGCCAGTAGTTTCCCGGACAGTTATGGCTACACCTTC.

The rearrangement links TRBV6-6 to TRBJ2-7; D remains unclear. V lost 4 bases, J lost 4 bases, and 8 bases lay in between. This CDR3 has 12 amino acids. CDR1 is MNHNY, CDR2 SVGAGI, per germline (reference sequence). The CDR3 reads CASSSSQYEQYF. Here the CDR3 DNA reads TGTGCCAGCAGTTCCTCTCAATACGAGCAGTACTTC.

The chain uses TRBV18 and TRBJ1-4; 8 positions match TRBD1. From germline, CDR1 is KGHSH and CDR2 LQKENI. The V segment lost 2 bases and the J segment 7 bases; nucleotides outside the gene matches: 6. The CDR3 is made up of 15 amino acids. The CDR3 is CASSPLTGEGEKLFF. The CDR3 DNA reads as TGTGCCAGCTCACCATTGACAGGGGAGGGTGAAAAACTGTTTTTT.

The V and J genes are TRBV7-7 and TRBJ2-1, with TRBD2 matching 7 bases. Germline CDR1 reads SSHAT; CDR2 reads FNYEAQ (reference sequence). The CDR3 extends over 15 amino acids. The V segment lost 5 bases and the J segment 7 bases; nucleotides outside the gene matches: 11. CDR3 coding DNA: TGTGCCAGCAGCCCCTCGCGGGGGAGATATAATGAGCAGTTCTTC. Its protein product is CASSPSRGRYNEQFF.

The rearrangement joins TRBV19 to TRBJ2-5, with 7 positions matching TRBD1. Germline assignment: CDR1 LNHDA and CDR2 SQIVND (reference sequence). With V trimmed by 5 bases and J by 5 bases, 14 bases remained unmatched. The CDR3 length is 16 residues. CDR3 sequence: CASSATGTAIMETQYF. The CDR3 bases are TGTGCCAGTAGTGCCACCGGGACAGCAATTATGGAGACCCAGTACTTC.

The CDR3 spells CASKDSPESYGYTF. CDR3 nucleotides: TGTGCCAGCAAGGACAGTCCTGAGAGCTATGGCTACACCTTC. The chain employs TRBV27 and TRBJ1-2; D possibly corresponds to TRBD1 (6 bases). Germline V lookup: CDR1 MNHEY, CDR2 SMNVEV (reference sequence). The CDR3 is 14 amino acids. The germline V and J ends were trimmed by 7 bases and 4 bases, with 16 bases remaining between them.

The genes are TRBV7-9 and TRBJ2-5, with D possibly TRBD1 on 6 matching bases. The V gene lost 1 base and the J gene lost 5 bases, with 8 bases spanning the gap. The V gene's germline CDR1 is SEHNR and CDR2 FQNEAQ (reference sequence). There are 13 residues in the CDR3. CDR3 amino acids: CASSLGGLETQYF. The CDR3 bases are TGTGCCAGCAGCTTAGGGGGGCTGGAGACCCAGTACTTC.

The chain employs TRBV5-4 and TRBJ1-4; 8 bases fit TRBD1. This CDR3 comprises 15 residues. The V segment lost 3 bases and the J segment 8 bases; nucleotides outside the gene matches: 9. Germline CDR1 and CDR2: SGHNT and YYREEE (reference sequence). Here the CDR3 DNA reads TGTGCCAGCAGCTGGGACAGGACCCAAGGGGAAAAACTGTTTTTT. It is translated as CASSWDRTQGEKLFF. The full variable domain, in which reference TRBV5-4 and TRBJ1-4 provide the parts outside the CDR3, is ETGVTQSPTHLIKTRGQQVTLRCSSQSGHNTVSWYQQALGQGPQFIFQYYREEENGRGNFPPRFSGLQFPNYSSELNVNALELDDSALYLCASSWDRTQGEKLFFGSGTQLSVL.

The table lists this clone with a few counts. The V and J genes are TRBV28 and TRBJ2-7; 9 nucleotides align to TRBD2. Germline CDR1 MDHEN, CDR2 SYDVKM. The CDR3 consists of 14 residues. V lost 3 bases, J lost 3 bases, and 3 bases stayed unmatched. Here the CDR3 DNA reads TGTGCCAGCAGTTTGGCGGGAGGGTTCTACGAGCAGTACTTC. This gives the protein CASSLAGGFYEQYF.

This clone was seen a few times. This sequence joins TRBV27 and TRBJ1-1; D might be TRBD1 (5 bases). V dropped 8 bases and J dropped 4 bases, with 20 bases sitting between them. Germline V CDR1 and CDR2: MNHEY, SMNVEV (reference sequence). This CDR3 has 15 amino acids. The CDR3 sequence is CASGLQGPGGTEAFF. The CDR3 DNA reads TGTGCCAGCGGGCTTCAGGGTCCCGGGGGCACTGAAGCTTTCTTT.

This clone was recorded once. This sequence joins TRBV5-1 and TRBJ1-6; 10 nucleotides agree with TRBD1. CDR1 is SGHRS, CDR2 YFSETQ, per germline. V trimming: 1 base; J trimming: 7 bases; junction bases outside the gene matches: 8. The CDR3 is made up of 17 amino acids. The chain's CDR3 is CASSLRSPGQGNSPLHF. The CDR3 DNA reads as TGCGCCAGCAGCTTGAGGTCACCGGGACAGGGGAATTCACCCCTCCACTTT.

This chain connects TRBV27 to TRBJ1-5, with TRBD1 matching over 7 bases. Germline assignment: CDR1 MNHEY and CDR2 SMNVEV (reference sequence). The V and J ends lost 6 bases and 0 bases, in that order; junction bases with no gene match: 17. CDR3 length: 19 amino acids. CDR3 in DNA: TGTGCCAGCAGAACTCTCGACAGGGACCGGGTGAGTAGCAATCAGCCCCAGCATTTT. Amino acids: CASRTLDRDRVSSNQPQHF.

This clone was picked up a small number of times. J is TRBJ2-5 and V is TRBV29-1; 7 bases fit TRBD1. V dropped 6 bases and J dropped 2; count of bases not matched to a gene: 9. CDR3 length: 14 amino acids. Looked up from germline, CDR1 is SQVTM and CDR2 is ANQGSEA. The CDR3 loop is CSVPEGAAQETQYF. CDR3 coding DNA: TGCAGCGTCCCAGAGGGGGCAGCACAAGAGACCCAGTACTTC.

V gene TRBV7-2 combines with J gene TRBJ2-7, with no clear D. The germline gives CDR1 SGHTA, CDR2 FQGNSA. The CDR3 is 11 residues long. V lost 5 bases, J lost 6 bases, and 8 bases lay in between. The CDR3 nucleotides read TGTGCCAGCAGCGAGTTAAGCGAGCAGTACTTC. This gives the protein CASSELSEQYF.

V usage is TRBV6-5 and J usage is TRBJ1-1; 9 positions agree with TRBD1. Germline CDR1 is MNHEY and CDR2 is SVGAGI. Trimming took 5 bases from V and 0 from J; bases not matched to a gene: 4. CDR3 length: 15 residues. CDR3: CASSGGQGLNTEAFF. The CDR3 DNA reads TGTGCCAGCAGTGGGGGACAGGGCCTGAACACTGAAGCTTTCTTT.

The chain employs TRBV27 and TRBJ2-7; 9 nucleotides match TRBD1. Germline-derived CDR1 and CDR2 are MNHEY and SMNVEV (reference sequence). With V trimmed by 5 bases and J by 8 bases, 7 bases remained unmatched. The CDR3 covers 13 residues. The CDR3 DNA sequence: TGTGCCAGCAGTATACCGGGACAGGGACAGCAGTACTTC. The encoded protein is CASSIPGQGQQYF.

The rearrangement joins TRBV30 to TRBJ2-3; 7 bases align to TRBD2. The CDR3 extends over 13 amino acids. The ends lost 4 bases at V and 5 bases at J; junction bases unmatched: 6. Looked up from germline, CDR1 is GTSNPN and CDR2 is SVGIG (reference sequence). In DNA form, the CDR3 reads TGTGCCTGGATCCGGACTAGTATAGATACGCAGTATTTT. Its translation is CAWIRTSIDTQYF.

The genes are TRBV7-3 and TRBJ2-1, with D tentatively TRBD2 (5 bases). Germline V CDR1 and CDR2: SGHTA, FQGTGA. CDR3 length equals 13 residues. Trimming took off 6 bases at V and 3 bases at J, with 9 bases between the two ends. CDR3 DNA: TGTGCCAGCAGTGCAGCGGACTACAATGAGCAGTTCTTC. It is translated as CASSAADYNEQFF.